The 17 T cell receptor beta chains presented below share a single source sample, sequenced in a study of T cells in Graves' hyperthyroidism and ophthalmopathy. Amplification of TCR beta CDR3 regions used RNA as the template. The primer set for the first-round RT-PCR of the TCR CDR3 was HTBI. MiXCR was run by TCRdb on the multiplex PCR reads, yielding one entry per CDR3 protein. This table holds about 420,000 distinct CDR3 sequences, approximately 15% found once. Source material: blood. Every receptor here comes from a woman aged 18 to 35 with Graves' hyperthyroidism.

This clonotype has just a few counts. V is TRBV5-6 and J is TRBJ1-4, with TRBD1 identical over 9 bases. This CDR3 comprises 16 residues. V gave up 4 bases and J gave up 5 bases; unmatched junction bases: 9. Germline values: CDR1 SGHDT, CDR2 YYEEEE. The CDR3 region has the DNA TGTGCCAGCAGCCACCGACAGGGGGGGTGGAATGAAAAACTGTTTTTT. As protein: CASSHRQGGWNEKLFF.

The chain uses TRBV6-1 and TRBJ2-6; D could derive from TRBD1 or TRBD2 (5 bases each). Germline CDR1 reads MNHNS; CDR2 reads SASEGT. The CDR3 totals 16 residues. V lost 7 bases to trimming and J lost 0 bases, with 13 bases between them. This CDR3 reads CASTYWGSSGANVLTF. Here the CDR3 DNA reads TGTGCCAGCACCTACTGGGGGTCCTCTGGGGCCAACGTCCTGACTTTC.

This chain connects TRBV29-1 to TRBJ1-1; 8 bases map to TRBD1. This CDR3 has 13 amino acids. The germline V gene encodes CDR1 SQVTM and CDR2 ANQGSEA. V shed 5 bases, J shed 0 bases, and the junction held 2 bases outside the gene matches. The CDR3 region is CSVRQGLNTEAFF. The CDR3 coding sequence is TGCAGCGTTAGACAGGGGCTGAACACTGAAGCTTTCTTT. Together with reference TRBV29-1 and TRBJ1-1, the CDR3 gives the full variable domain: SAVISQKPSRDICQRGTSLTIQCQVDSQVTMMFWYRQQPGQSLTLIATANQGSEATYESGFVIDKFPISRPNLTFSTLTVSNMSPEDSSIYLCSVRQGLNTEAFFGQGTRLTVV.

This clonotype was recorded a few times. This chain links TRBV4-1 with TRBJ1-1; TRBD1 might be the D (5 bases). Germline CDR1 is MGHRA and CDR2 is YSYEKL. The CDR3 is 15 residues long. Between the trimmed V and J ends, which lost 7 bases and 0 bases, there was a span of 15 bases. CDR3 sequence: CASMRSGGMNTEAFF. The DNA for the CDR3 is TGCGCCAGCATGCGGTCTGGGGGAATGAACACTGAAGCTTTCTTT.

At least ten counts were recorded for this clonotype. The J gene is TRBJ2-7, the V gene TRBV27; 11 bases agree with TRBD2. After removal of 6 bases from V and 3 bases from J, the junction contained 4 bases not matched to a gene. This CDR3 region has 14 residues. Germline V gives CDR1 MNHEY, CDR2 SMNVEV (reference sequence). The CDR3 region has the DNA TGTGCCAGCAGCGAGACTAGCGGGAACTACGAGCAGTACTTC. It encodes CASSETSGNYEQYF.

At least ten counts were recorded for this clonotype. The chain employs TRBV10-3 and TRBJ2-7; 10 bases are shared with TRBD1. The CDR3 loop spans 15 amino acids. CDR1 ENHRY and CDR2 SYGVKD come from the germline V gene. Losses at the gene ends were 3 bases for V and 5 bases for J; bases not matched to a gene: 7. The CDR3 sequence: CAISEGGTGVHEQYF. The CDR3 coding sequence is TGTGCCATCAGTGAAGGGGGGACAGGGGTCCACGAGCAGTACTTC.

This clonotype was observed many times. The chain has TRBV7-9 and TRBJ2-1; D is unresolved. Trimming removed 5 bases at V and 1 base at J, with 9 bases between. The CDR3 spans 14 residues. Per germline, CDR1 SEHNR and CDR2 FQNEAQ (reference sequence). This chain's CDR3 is CASSGPQSYNEQFF. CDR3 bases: TGTGCCAGCAGCGGTCCGCAGTCCTACAATGAGCAGTTCTTC.

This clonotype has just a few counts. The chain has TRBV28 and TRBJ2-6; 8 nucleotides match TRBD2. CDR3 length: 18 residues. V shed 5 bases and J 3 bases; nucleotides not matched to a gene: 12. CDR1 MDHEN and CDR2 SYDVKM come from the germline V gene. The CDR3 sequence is CASSGVTGGPHGANVLTF. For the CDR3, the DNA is TGTGCCAGCAGTGGCGTGACGGGAGGGCCTCATGGGGCCAACGTCCTGACTTTC.

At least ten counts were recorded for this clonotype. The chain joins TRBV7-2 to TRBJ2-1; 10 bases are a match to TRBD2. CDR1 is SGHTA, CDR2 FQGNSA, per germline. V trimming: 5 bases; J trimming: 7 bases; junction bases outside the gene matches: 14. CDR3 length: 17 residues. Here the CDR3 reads CASSPGASGSGRNEQFF. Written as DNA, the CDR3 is TGTGCCAGCAGCCCCGGGGCTAGCGGGAGTGGACGGAATGAGCAGTTCTTC.

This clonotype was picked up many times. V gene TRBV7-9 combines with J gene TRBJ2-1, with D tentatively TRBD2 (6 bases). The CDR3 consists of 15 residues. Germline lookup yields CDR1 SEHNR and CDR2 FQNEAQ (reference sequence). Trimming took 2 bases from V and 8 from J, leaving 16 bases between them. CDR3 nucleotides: TGTGCCAGCAGCTTAAGTGCGACTAGGGGCGATGAGCAGTTCTTC. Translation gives CASSLSATRGDEQFF. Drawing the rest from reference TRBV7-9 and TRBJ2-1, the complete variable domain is DTGVSQNPRHKITKRGQNVTFRCDPISEHNRLYWYRQTLGQGPEFLTYFQNEAQLEKSRLLSDRFSAERPKGSFSTLEIQRTEQGDSAMYLCASSLSATRGDEQFFGPGTRLTVL.

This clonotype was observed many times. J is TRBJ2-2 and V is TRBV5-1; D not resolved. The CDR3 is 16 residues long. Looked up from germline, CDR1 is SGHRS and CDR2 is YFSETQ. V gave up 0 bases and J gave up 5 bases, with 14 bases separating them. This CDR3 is CASSLDGRTSTGELFF. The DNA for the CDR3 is TGCGCCAGCAGCTTGGATGGTCGTACCAGTACCGGGGAGCTGTTTTTT.

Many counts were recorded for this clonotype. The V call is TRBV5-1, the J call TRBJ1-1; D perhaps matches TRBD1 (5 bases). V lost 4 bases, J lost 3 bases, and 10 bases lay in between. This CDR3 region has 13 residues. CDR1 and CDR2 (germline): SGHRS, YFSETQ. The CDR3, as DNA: TGCGCCAGCAGCATTCCAGGGTACACTGAAGCTTTCTTT. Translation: CASSIPGYTEAFF.

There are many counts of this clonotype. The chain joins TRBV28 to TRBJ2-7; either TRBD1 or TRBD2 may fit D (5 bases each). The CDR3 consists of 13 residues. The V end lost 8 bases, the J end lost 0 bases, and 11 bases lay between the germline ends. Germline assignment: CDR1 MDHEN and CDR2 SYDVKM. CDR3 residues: CASGGGSSYEQYF. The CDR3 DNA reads TGTGCCAGCGGGGGTGGCAGCTCCTACGAGCAGTACTTC.

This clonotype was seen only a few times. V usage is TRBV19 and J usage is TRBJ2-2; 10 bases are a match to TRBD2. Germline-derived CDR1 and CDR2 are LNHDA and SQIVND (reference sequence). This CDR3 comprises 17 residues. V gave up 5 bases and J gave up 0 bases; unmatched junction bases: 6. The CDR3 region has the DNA TGTGCCAGTAGTCTCGCGACTAGCGGGCCGAACACCGGGGAGCTGTTTTTT. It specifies CASSLATSGPNTGELFF.

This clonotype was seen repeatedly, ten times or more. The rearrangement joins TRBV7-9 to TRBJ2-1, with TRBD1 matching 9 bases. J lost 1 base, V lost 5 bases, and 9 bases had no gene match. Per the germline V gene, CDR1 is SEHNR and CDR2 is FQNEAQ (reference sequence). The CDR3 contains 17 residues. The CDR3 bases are TGTGCCAGCAGCCCCCCCGGGACAGGGATATCCTACAATGAGCAGTTCTTC. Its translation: CASSPPGTGISYNEQFF.

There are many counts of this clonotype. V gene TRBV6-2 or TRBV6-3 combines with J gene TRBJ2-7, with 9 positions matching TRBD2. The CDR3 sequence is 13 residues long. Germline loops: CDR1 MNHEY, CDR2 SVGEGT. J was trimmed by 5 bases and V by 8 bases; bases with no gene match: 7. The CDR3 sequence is CASSPRGRDEQYF. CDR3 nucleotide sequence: TGTGCCAGCTCCCCCCGCGGGAGGGACGAGCAGTACTTC.

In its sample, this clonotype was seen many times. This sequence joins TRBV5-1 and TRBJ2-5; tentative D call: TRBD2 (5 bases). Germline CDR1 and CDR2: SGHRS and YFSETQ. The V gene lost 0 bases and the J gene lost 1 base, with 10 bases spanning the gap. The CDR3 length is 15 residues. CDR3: CASSLGGKSQETQYF. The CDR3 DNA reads TGCGCCAGCAGCTTGGGAGGGAAAAGCCAAGAGACCCAGTACTTC.